This T cell receptor beta chain came from a study of OX40 agonist ivuxolimab in advanced cancers. Study in general: Treatment of patients was with ivuxolimab, an agonistic anti-OX40 (CD134) antibody.

Assay used: immunoSEQ multiplex PCR; TCRdb lists only in-frame clones, some missing. Among some 120,000 clones listed, around 92% were seen once. The material was CD4+ or CD8+ T cells sorted from blood, obtained in a trial of the OX40 agonist ivuxolimab. The receptor was isolated from an adult with an advanced solid tumor such as melanoma, head and neck, liver or kidney cancer.

CDR3 nucleotides: TGCGCCAGCAGCCAAGTCTTCCAGGGTTCGTCCTACGAGCAGTACTTC. Translating it yields CASSQVFQGSSYEQYF. The V call is TRBV4-1, the J call TRBJ2-7; perhaps TRBD1 as D (5 bases). Trimming shortened V by 1 base and J by 1 base, and 14 bases separated the two germline ends. Per the germline V gene, CDR1 is MGHRA and CDR2 is YSYEKL. CDR3 size: 16 residues.